The following is a TCR beta chain sequence with its context. The antigen remains unidentified. The V gene lost 1 base and the J gene lost 11 bases, with 12 bases spanning the gap. Germline CDR1 MGHRA, CDR2 YSYEKL. The CDR3 sequence is 13 residues long. TCRdb passed the 5' RACE reads through MiXCR, listing each CDR3 protein once. This table has around 300,000 distinct CDR3 sequences, about 13% appearing once. The data derive from a study of T-cell memory formation after mild COVID-19. Overall study: Clusters were largely donor specific. Study results and limitations: Clones contracting across day 15 to 85 had a balanced CD4/CD8 profile; later expanding clones leaned CD4+.

The gene calls are TRBV4-1 and TRBJ1-5; D remains ambiguous. Sequencing was done on a sample of PBMCs or a T cell subset sorted from them (not recorded which). The origin of this receptor is a man aged 18 to 35 who had mild COVID-19 (a few samples of this study predate the infection). Cell type and time point are not known. In nucleotides, the CDR3 is TGCGCCAGCAGCCAAGGCCCCAAAACAGCCCAGCATTTT. Translation: CASSQGPKTAQHF.